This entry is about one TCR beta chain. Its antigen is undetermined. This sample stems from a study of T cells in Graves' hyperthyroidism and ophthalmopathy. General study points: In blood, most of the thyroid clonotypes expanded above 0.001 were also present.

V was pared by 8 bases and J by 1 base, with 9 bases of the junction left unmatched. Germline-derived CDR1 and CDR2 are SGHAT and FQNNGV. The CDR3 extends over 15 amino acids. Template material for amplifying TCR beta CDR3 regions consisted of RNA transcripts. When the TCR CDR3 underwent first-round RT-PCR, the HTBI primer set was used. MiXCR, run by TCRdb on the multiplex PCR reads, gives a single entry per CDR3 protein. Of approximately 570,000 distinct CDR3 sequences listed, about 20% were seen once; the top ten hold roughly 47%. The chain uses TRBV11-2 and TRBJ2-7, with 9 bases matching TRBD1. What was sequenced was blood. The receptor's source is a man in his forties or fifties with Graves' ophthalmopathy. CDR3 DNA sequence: TGTGCCAGCTCTCCCGGACAGGGGCGGTCCTACGAGCAGTACTTC. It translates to CASSPGQGRSYEQYF. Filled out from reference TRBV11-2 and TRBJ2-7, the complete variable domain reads EAGVAQSPRYKIIEKRQSVAFWCNPISGHATLYWYQQILGQGPKLLIQFQNNGVVDDSQLPKDRFSAERLKGVDSTLKIQPAKLEDSAVYLCASSPGQGRSYEQYFGPGTRLTVT.